One and the same sample provided the 4 T cell receptor beta chains below, sequenced in a study of blood T cells in healthy people across ages. A J-beta primer mix and a sample-barcoded 5' primer were used in a second PCR of about 7 to 12 cycles. TCRdb analysed the 5' RACE reads with MiXCR anew, one entry per CDR3 protein. The repertoire has about 1.5 million distinct CDR3 sequences, roughly 43% of them found once; the top ten carry about 4.1%. Sequencing was carried out using blood. These receptors all come from a woman aged 18-30 years in good health.

The rearrangement joins TRBV30 to TRBJ1-2; the D gene is possibly TRBD1 (5 bases). The CDR3 extends over 13 amino acids. CDR1 and CDR2 (germline): GTSNPN, SVGIG (reference sequence). Trimming stripped 6 bases from V and 4 bases from J, with 15 bases between. The CDR3 bases are TGTGCCTGTAACGGTGCGGGGCTCTATGGCTACACCTTC. It is translated as CACNGAGLYGYTF.

This chain links TRBV20-1 with TRBJ2-1; D unclear. Trimming pared 2 bases from V and 5 bases from J, leaving 13 bases between. The CDR3 runs to 14 residues. Germline lookup yields CDR1 DFQATT and CDR2 SNEGSKA (reference sequence). For the CDR3, the DNA is TGCAGTGCTAGATTCCCTCCCCGGGACAATGAGCAGTTCTTC. This gives the protein CSARFPPRDNEQFF.

This clonotype came up a few times. The genes are TRBV7-2 and TRBJ2-1; 8 bases line up with TRBD2. The CDR3 has 15 residues. Germline V CDR1 and CDR2: SGHTA, FQGNSA. J was trimmed by 7 bases and V by 4 bases; bases with no gene match: 9. CDR3 sequence reads: CASSSGTSFFNEQFF. Here the CDR3 DNA reads TGTGCCAGCAGCTCCGGGACTAGTTTTTTTAATGAGCAGTTCTTC.

V is TRBV2 and J is TRBJ2-1; 7 bases map to TRBD2. Germline-derived CDR1 and CDR2 are SNHLY and FYNNEI. The CDR3 has 12 residues. J was trimmed by 3 bases and V by 8 bases; bases with no gene match: 1. DNA of the CDR3: TGTGCCAGCGAGCGGGACTACAATGAGCAGTTCTTC. The encoded protein is CASERDYNEQFF.